A single sample gave rise to the 29 T cell receptor beta chains below, sequenced in a study of T-cell memory formation after mild COVID-19 (dated by TCRdb to the early 2020s). Library preparation employed 5' RACE. For sequencing, an Illumina NovaSeq 6000 was employed. TCRdb's own reprocessing of the public reads used fastp at Q25 and MiXCR and kept productive beta chains. Rows with a matching CDR3 protein are joined into one entry that keeps the most common DNA and genes. This sample gives 95,000 to 120,000 distinct CDR3 sequences in total; 22% of them show up just once. Approximately 40% of the sample is held by the ten biggest clonotypes. The specimen sequenced was PBMCs or a T cell subset sorted from them (not recorded which). The receptor source for this set is a man younger than 30 who had mild COVID-19 (a few samples of this study predate the infection). The sample titles of this study are shuffled in the database, so cell type and time point are left out; the donor was told from shared clones.

This clonotype came up a few times. This chain connects TRBV6-6 to TRBJ1-2; 7 bases are shared with TRBD1. The CDR3 length is 13 residues. The trim removed 5 bases at V and 4 bases at J, leaving 4 bases unmatched. Germline CDR1 reads MNHNY; CDR2 reads SVGAGI (reference sequence). CDR3: CASSPWDSYGYTF. CDR3 sequence (DNA): TGTGCCAGCAGTCCTTGGGACAGCTATGGCTACACCTTC.

The CDR3 DNA sequence: TGTGCCAGCAGTTACGACAGGGGGCTGGGCTATGGCTACACCTTC. Its translation is CASSYDRGLGYGYTF. The rearrangement links TRBV6-6 to TRBJ1-2, with 10 bases that match TRBD1. Trimming cost V 2 bases and J 4 bases; bases outside gene matches: 4. The CDR3 length is 15 residues. Per the germline V gene, CDR1 is MNHNY and CDR2 is SVGAGI (reference sequence).

The V and J genes are TRBV4-1 and TRBJ2-7; the D gene is possibly TRBD1 (6 bases). CDR3 size: 15 residues. Trimming pared 4 bases from V and 1 base from J, leaving 14 bases between. CDR1 and CDR2 (germline): MGHRA, YSYEKL. The CDR3 spells CASSLSDSTSYEQYF. The CDR3 nucleotides are TGCGCCAGCAGCCTCTCGGACAGTACTTCCTACGAGCAGTACTTC.

As DNA, the CDR3 is TGCGCCAGCAGTGATAATAGCAATCAGCCCCAGCATTTT. Amino acid sequence: CASSDNSNQPQHF. The genes are TRBV10-2 and TRBJ1-5; D remains unclear. In germline, CDR1 is WSHSY, CDR2 SAAADI. The CDR3 length is 13 residues. Trimming cost V 3 bases and J 0 bases, with 3 bases left between them.

This clonotype has just a few counts. The chain joins TRBV6-5 to TRBJ1-1, with D unclear. There are 12 residues in the CDR3. Germline V gives CDR1 MNHEY, CDR2 SVGAGI. Trimming cost V 7 bases and J 4 bases, with 10 bases left between them. DNA of the CDR3: TGTGCCAGCAACGGTCGAGGCACTGAAGCTTTCTTT. Translating it yields CASNGRGTEAFF.

This clonotype was detected only a few times. The V call is TRBV12-5, the J call TRBJ2-7; 8 positions agree with TRBD2. V lost 6 bases, J lost 2 bases, and 9 bases stayed unmatched. The CDR3 extends over 15 amino acids. The V gene's germline CDR1 is LGHNT and CDR2 FRNRAP. The CDR3 sequence: CASGFGGGAPYEQYF. DNA for the CDR3: TGTGCTAGTGGCTTCGGGGGGGGCGCACCCTACGAGCAGTACTTC.

On this clonotype itself: Relative to the germline gene, one junction end is altered; a read error may explain this. In DNA form, the CDR3 reads TGCGCGAGCAGCTTGTCGTGGATGCCCTCCGGGGCCAACGTCCTGACTTTC. Protein sequence: CASSLSWMPSGANVLTF. The J gene is TRBJ2-6, the V gene TRBV5-1; no clear D. The germline V gene encodes CDR1 SGHRS and CDR2 YFSETQ. The length of the CDR3 is 17 residues.

V and J are TRBV7-8 and TRBJ2-3; TRBD2 aligns across 13 bases. Trimming at V came to 3 bases and at J to 3 bases, leaving 3 bases not matched to a gene. The germline V gene encodes CDR1 SGHVS and CDR2 FQNEAQ. The CDR3 is 16 amino acids. Here the CDR3 reads CASSLSGLAGTDTQYF. As DNA, the CDR3 is TGTGCCAGCAGCTTGTCGGGACTAGCGGGGACAGATACGCAGTATTTT.

The table lists this clonotype with a few counts. The genes are TRBV10-3 and TRBJ2-2, with 8 bases fitting TRBD1. This CDR3 comprises 15 residues. The V segment lost 8 bases and the J segment 5 bases; nucleotides outside the gene matches: 10. Germline V CDR1 and CDR2: ENHRY, SYGVKD. CDR3 residues: CAIPQGAGGTGELFF. In nucleotides, the CDR3 is TGTGCCATCCCTCAGGGGGCAGGAGGGACCGGGGAGCTGTTTTTT.

There are many counts of this clonotype. CDR3 in DNA: TGCGCCAGCAGCCCTTGGAGGGGCGGGGGGCAGGAGACCCAGTACTTC. Residues: CASSPWRGGGQETQYF. This chain connects TRBV4-1 to TRBJ2-5; 8 bases align to TRBD2. The V gene end was trimmed by 4 bases and the J gene end by 5 bases; junction bases not matched to a gene: 12. The CDR3 is made up of 16 amino acids. Germline V lookup: CDR1 MGHRA, CDR2 YSYEKL.

Only a few counts were recorded for this clonotype. The rearrangement uses TRBV4-2 and TRBJ2-1, with D tentatively TRBD2 (6 bases). The CDR3 runs 15 residues. The V gene lost 0 bases and the J gene lost 9 bases, with 15 bases spanning the gap. From germline, CDR1 is LGHNA and CDR2 YNFKEQ. The CDR3 coding sequence is TGTGCCAGCAGCCAAGAGGAGGGAAGTGCGGGTGAGCAGTTCTTC. It encodes CASSQEEGSAGEQFF.

This clonotype appeared a few times. V and J are TRBV7-9 and TRBJ1-2; no clear D gene. The germline V gene has CDR1 SEHNR and CDR2 FQNEAQ (reference sequence). This CDR3 has 12 amino acids. V gave up 5 bases and J gave up 4 bases, with 8 bases separating them. CDR3 protein: CASSPVLYGYTF. The CDR3 nucleotides read TGTGCCAGCAGCCCAGTCCTCTATGGCTACACCTTC. The variable domain in full, with the rest retrieved from reference TRBV7-9 and TRBJ1-2, is DTGVSQNPRHKITKRGQNVTFRCDPISEHNRLYWYRQTLGQGPEFLTYFQNEAQLEKSRLLSDRFSAERPKGSFSTLEIQRTEQGDSAMYLCASSPVLYGYTFGSGTRLTVV.

Notes on this clonotype: A much larger clone lies one base from this, so it may be a read error. The chain combines TRBV7-9 with TRBJ2-2; TRBD2 is a possible D gene (6 bases). The CDR3 covers 12 residues. In germline, CDR1 is SEHNR, CDR2 FQNEAQ (reference sequence). The CDR3 protein is CASPRSTGGLFF. DNA for the CDR3: TGTGCCTCGCCCAGATCCACCGGGGGGCTGTTTTTT.

This clonotype was counted once. The chain combines TRBV9 with TRBJ1-1; the D is unclear. Germline CDR1 and CDR2: SGDLS and YYNGEE. Trimming cost V 4 bases and J 0 bases, with 10 bases left between them. There are 14 residues in the CDR3. For the CDR3, the DNA is TGTGCCAGCAGCCGCTGGAGCATGAACACTGAAGCTTTCTTT. Translated: CASSRWSMNTEAFF.

The chain joins TRBV7-9 to TRBJ2-1; a possible D gene is TRBD1 (6 bases). The V and J ends lost 7 bases and 3 bases respectively, with 16 bases between them. The CDR3 spans 15 residues. CDR1 and CDR2 from the germline V gene are SEHNR and FQNEAQ (reference sequence). CDR3 nucleotide sequence: TGTGCCAGCATCGACGTGGGGGACATCTACAATGAGCAGTTCTTC. This sequence encodes CASIDVGDIYNEQFF.

This clonotype was seen more than once but under ten times. CDR3 loop: CASSQPSTDNEQFF. Written as DNA, the CDR3 is TGTGCCAGCAGCCAACCATCTACGGACAATGAGCAGTTCTTC. V gene TRBV3-1 combines with J gene TRBJ2-1; D is undetermined. The CDR3 sequence is 14 residues long. The V and J ends lost 2 bases and 5 bases respectively, with 10 bases between them. Looked up from germline, CDR1 is LGHDT and CDR2 is YNNKEL (reference sequence).

This clonotype appeared a few times. This chain joins TRBV5-1 and TRBJ2-7; unclear D gene. Germline loops: CDR1 SGHRS, CDR2 YFSETQ. The CDR3 consists of 15 residues. V lost 2 bases to trimming and J lost 1 base, with 13 bases between them. This chain's CDR3 is CASSFDPSLSYEQYV. The DNA of the CDR3 is TGCGCCAGCAGCTTCGACCCCTCGCTTTCCTACGAGCAGTACGTC.

In this sample, this clonotype turned up a few times. The chain joins TRBV29-1 to TRBJ2-1, with TRBD1 identical over 8 bases. Unmatched junction bases numbered 3, after V lost 3 bases and J lost 5 bases. This CDR3 is built from 13 residues. Germline-derived CDR1 and CDR2 are SQVTM and ANQGSEA. In nucleotides, the CDR3 is TGCAGCGTTGAGGACAGGGTAAACAATGAGCAGTTCTTC. Its protein is CSVEDRVNNEQFF.

The table lists this clonotype with a few counts. The CDR3 DNA sequence: TGTGCCAGCAGTTGGAGGTACAATGAGCAGTTCTTC. This gives the protein CASSWRYNEQFF. The gene calls are TRBV12-3 or TRBV12-4 and TRBJ2-1, with D possibly TRBD2 on 5 matching bases. CDR3 length equals 12 residues. V dropped 4 bases and J dropped 4 bases, with 5 bases sitting between them.

This clonotype showed up many times. The genes are TRBV5-6 and TRBJ2-7, with D unresolved. Germline values: CDR1 SGHDT, CDR2 YYEEEE. The V end lost 3 bases, the J end lost 10 bases, and 14 bases lay between the germline ends. The CDR3 has 12 amino acids. This CDR3 is CASSSLTSSQYF. The CDR3 DNA sequence: TGTGCCAGCAGCTCCCTGACGTCAAGTCAGTACTTC.

The chain carries TRBV29-1 and TRBJ2-2; D possibly corresponds to TRBD2 (5 bases). The CDR3 sequence is 12 residues long. Trimming took 4 bases from V and 6 from J, leaving 9 bases between them. Germline values: CDR1 SQVTM, CDR2 ANQGSEA. CDR3 DNA sequence: TGCAGCGTTGGGTCGGGATCCGGGGAGCTGTTTTTT. It translates to CSVGSGSGELFF.

The chain recombines TRBV29-1 with TRBJ2-1, with D maybe TRBD2 (5 bases). Trimming took off 6 bases at V and 0 bases at J, with 15 bases between the two ends. The CDR3 runs to 15 residues. CDR1 is SQVTM, CDR2 ANQGSEA, per germline. This CDR3 reads CSVEAGPSSYNEQFF. The CDR3 bases are TGCAGCGTAGAGGCGGGCCCGAGCTCCTACAATGAGCAGTTCTTC.

CDR3 nucleotides: TGCGCCAGCAGCCAGCGCTCGGGCGGGGGGATTAACAATGAGCAGTTCTTC. Amino acids: CASSQRSGGGINNEQFF. This chain joins TRBV4-1 and TRBJ2-1, with 8 bases lining up with TRBD2. This CDR3 is 17 amino acids long. Germline V gene lookup returns CDR1 MGHRA and CDR2 YSYEKL. V shed 3 bases and J 5 bases; nucleotides not matched to a gene: 12.

The chain combines TRBV6-4 with TRBJ2-1, with 10 bases lining up with TRBD1. The germline CDR1 and CDR2 sequences are MRHNA and SNTAGT. J gave up 4 bases and V 8 bases, and 8 bases lay outside the gene matches. This CDR3 contains 15 residues. The CDR3 nucleotides read TGTGCCAGCCGACCTGGGACAGGGGATTACAATGAGCAGTTCTTC. It codes for CASRPGTGDYNEQFF.

This sequence joins TRBV4-1 and TRBJ1-2; D is undetermined. The CDR3 length is 15 residues. The germline V gene encodes CDR1 MGHRA and CDR2 YSYEKL. V was pared by 0 bases and J by 0 bases, with 8 bases between. The CDR3 region has the DNA TGCGCCAGCAGCCAAGAGAGCTTCGCTAACTATGGCTACACCTTC. It specifies CASSQESFANYGYTF.

The CDR3 DNA is TGTGCCAGTAGTATCGGGGGGAGTCAGCCCCAGCATTTT. Its protein product is CASSIGGSQPQHF. The chain couples TRBV19 to TRBJ1-5; D is perhaps TRBD1 (5 bases). Germline V lookup: CDR1 LNHDA, CDR2 SQIVND (reference sequence). Trimming took off 3 bases at V and 6 bases at J, with 9 bases between the two ends. The CDR3 covers 13 residues.

This clonotype occurred a few times. V gene TRBV29-1 combines with J gene TRBJ1-1; D remains ambiguous. The germline V and J ends were trimmed by 0 bases and 4 bases, with 6 bases remaining between them. CDR1 is SQVTM, CDR2 ANQGSEA, per germline. This CDR3 has 12 amino acids. DNA for the CDR3: TGCAGCGTTGAAGATTTTCCCACTGAAGCTTTCTTT. Its protein product is CSVEDFPTEAFF.

This clonotype was counted at least ten times. The chain employs TRBV12-3 or TRBV12-4 and TRBJ2-2; 7 bases fit TRBD2. This CDR3 spans 14 amino acids. Losses at the gene ends were 3 bases for V and 4 bases for J; bases not matched to a gene: 2. CDR3 coding DNA: TGTGCCAGCAGTTTCGGGGGGATCACCGGGGAGCTGTTTTTT. Encoded protein: CASSFGGITGELFF.

This clonotype was seen a few times. The CDR3 DNA reads as TGTGCCAGCAGTCGGACAGGGGTCTACAATGAGCAGTTCTTC. This translates into CASSRTGVYNEQFF. V gene TRBV6-5 combines with J gene TRBJ2-1, with TRBD1 identical over 9 bases. The CDR3 is 14 amino acids. Germline loops: CDR1 MNHEY, CDR2 SVGAGI. V shed 5 bases and J 3 bases; nucleotides not matched to a gene: 2.